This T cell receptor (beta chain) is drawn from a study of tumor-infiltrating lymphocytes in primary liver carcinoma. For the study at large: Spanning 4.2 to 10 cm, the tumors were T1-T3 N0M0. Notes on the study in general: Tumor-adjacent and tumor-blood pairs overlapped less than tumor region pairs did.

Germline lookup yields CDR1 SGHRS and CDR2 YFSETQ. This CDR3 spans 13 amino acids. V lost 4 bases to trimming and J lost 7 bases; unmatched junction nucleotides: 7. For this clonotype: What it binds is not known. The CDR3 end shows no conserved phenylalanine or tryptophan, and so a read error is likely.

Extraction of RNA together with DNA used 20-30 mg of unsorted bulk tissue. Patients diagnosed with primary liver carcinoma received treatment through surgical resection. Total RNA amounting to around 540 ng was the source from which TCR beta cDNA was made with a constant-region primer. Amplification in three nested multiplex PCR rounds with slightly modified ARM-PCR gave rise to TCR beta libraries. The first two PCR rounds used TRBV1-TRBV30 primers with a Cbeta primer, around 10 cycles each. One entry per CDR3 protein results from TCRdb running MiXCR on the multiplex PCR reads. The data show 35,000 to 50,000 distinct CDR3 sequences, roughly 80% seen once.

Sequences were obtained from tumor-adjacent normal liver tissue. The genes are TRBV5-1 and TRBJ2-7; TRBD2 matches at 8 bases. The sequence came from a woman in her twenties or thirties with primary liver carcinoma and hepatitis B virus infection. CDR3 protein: CASSAGGNYEQYS. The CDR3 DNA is TGCGCCAGCAGCGCGGGGGGCAACTATGAGCAGTACTCC.